This TCR beta chain stems from a study of blood T cell repertoires in COVID-19. In the original analysis: Reference gene primer amplification gave estimated nucleated cell counts. Sequencing used immunoSEQ multiplex PCR; TCRdb keeps in-frame clones, though not all of them. The DNA gave D and trimming, while V, J and clone size come from that table. The profile shows some 220,000 clones, 86% of them singletons. The CDR3 is 15 residues long. The germline V gene has CDR1 SNHLY and CDR2 FYNNEI. V was clipped by 8 bases and J by 4 bases, with 17 bases between them. The sequenced sample consisted of PBMCs or T cells enriched from blood (not recorded which). The sequence derives from a woman aged 45 to 65 in a cohort exposed to, infected with or recovered from COVID-19 (not recorded which). This chain links TRBV2 with TRBJ1-4; maybe TRBD1 (5 bases). The CDR3 here is CASGTDGQGNEKLFF. In nucleotides, the CDR3 is TGTGCCAGCGGCACAGACGGGCAGGGTAATGAAAAACTGTTTTTT.